The 12 T cell receptor beta chains in this list originate from one sample, sequenced in a study of T cell repertoires in cytomegalovirus infection. MiXCR, run by TCRdb on the reads, gives a single entry per CDR3 protein. This sample yields around 360,000 distinct CDR3 sequences, of which about 32% are seen a single time; 13% belongs to the top ten. These receptors' antigens are unknown. Material: cultured PBMCs, obtained from culture after CMV antigen stimulation. These receptors were taken from a human donor in good health (CMV status not recorded). Some clones in this sample may be carry-over from other donors' samples.

This clonotype appeared once. This chain links TRBV2 with TRBJ2-3, with D maybe TRBD1 (6 bases). This CDR3 contains 19 residues. V shed 7 bases and J shed 0 bases, with 26 bases lying between them. Germline CDR1 SNHLY, CDR2 FYNNEI. The CDR3 DNA is TGTGCCAGCATCCGGAGACTCCTCCCCGAAACAGGGAGCACAGATACGCAGTATTTT. Its protein product is CASIRRLLPETGSTDTQYF. The full variable domain, in which reference TRBV2 and TRBJ2-3 provide the parts outside the CDR3, is EPEVTQTPSHQVTQMGQEVILRCVPISNHLYFYWYRQILGQKVEFLVSFYNNEISEKSEIFDDQFSVERPDGSNFTLKIRSTKLEDSAMYFCASIRRLLPETGSTDTQYFGPGTRLTVL.

The chain carries TRBV7-2 and TRBJ2-1; 7 nucleotides agree with TRBD2. The CDR3 is made up of 14 amino acids. CDR1 and CDR2 from the germline V gene are SGHTA and FQGNSA. V gave up 1 base and J gave up 6 bases; unmatched junction bases: 3. The CDR3 is CASSLEGGSNEQFF. The CDR3, as DNA: TGTGCCAGCAGCTTAGAGGGCGGGAGCAATGAGCAGTTCTTC.

This clonotype was seen at least ten times. The chain links TRBV20-1 to TRBJ2-1, with 8 bases lining up with TRBD2. Per germline, CDR1 DFQATT and CDR2 SNEGSKA (reference sequence). V shed 6 bases and J 3 bases; nucleotides not matched to a gene: 7. The CDR3 length is 14 residues. The CDR3 nucleotides are TGCAGTGCCGCGCGGGAGGCTTACTACAATGAGCAGTTCTTC. It yields the protein CSAAREAYYNEQFF.

J is TRBJ1-2 and V is TRBV29-1; D unclear. V shed 3 bases and J shed 8 bases, with 10 bases lying between them. This CDR3 region has 11 residues. In germline, CDR1 is SQVTM, CDR2 ANQGSEA. CDR3 coding DNA: TGCAGCGTTGAGGCGGCAGACGGCTACACCTTC. Amino acid sequence: CSVEAADGYTF.

The chain links TRBV2 to TRBJ1-5; D is ambiguous. CDR1 is SNHLY and CDR2 is FYNNEI in the germline V gene. V was pared by 7 bases and J by 4 bases, with 14 bases between. This CDR3 has 14 residues. The CDR3 DNA is TGTGCCAGCAACAGAAGGGCAGCTAATCAGCCCCAGCATTTT. It encodes CASNRRAANQPQHF. Looking up the rest from reference TRBV2 and TRBJ1-5 gives the full variable domain: EPEVTQTPSHQVTQMGQEVILRCVPISNHLYFYWYRQILGQKVEFLVSFYNNEISEKSEIFDDQFSVERPDGSNFTLKIRSTKLEDSAMYFCASNRRAANQPQHFGDGTRLSIL.

V gene TRBV7-2 combines with J gene TRBJ2-3; D possibly corresponds to TRBD2 (6 bases). CDR3 length equals 15 residues. Between the trimmed V and J ends, which lost 4 bases and 2 bases, there was a span of 13 bases. CDR1 is SGHTA and CDR2 is FQGNSA in the germline V gene. Here the CDR3 reads CASSSKTSYTDTQYF. The CDR3 DNA is TGTGCCAGCAGCTCCAAGACTAGTTACACAGATACGCAGTATTTT.

The rearrangement joins TRBV12-5 to TRBJ2-1, with 11 bases matching TRBD2. This CDR3 has 17 amino acids. After removal of 1 base from V and 9 bases from J, the junction contained 11 bases not matched to a gene. Germline V lookup: CDR1 LGHNT, CDR2 FRNRAP. The CDR3 protein is CASGLAGTSGSYGEQFF. CDR3 bases: TGTGCTAGTGGTTTGGCCGGAACTAGCGGGAGTTACGGTGAGCAGTTCTTC.

This clonotype has just a few counts. The chain uses TRBV12-3 or TRBV12-4 and TRBJ1-1; D possibly corresponds to TRBD1 (5 bases). Trimming took 5 bases from V and 1 from J, leaving 14 bases between them. CDR3 length equals 15 residues. The CDR3 protein is CASSILTAANTEAFF. CDR3 in DNA: TGTGCCAGCAGTATACTGACAGCGGCGAACACTGAAGCTTTCTTT.

This clonotype has a count of ten or more. The chain is built from TRBV19 and TRBJ2-1; possible D gene TRBD1, 5 bases. Between the trimmed V and J ends, which lost 1 base and 0 bases, there was a span of 7 bases. The CDR3 is 15 residues long. Germline-derived CDR1 and CDR2 are LNHDA and SQIVND (reference sequence). CDR3 loop: CASSIARGSYNEQFF. CDR3 bases: TGTGCCAGTAGTATAGCTAGGGGCTCCTACAATGAGCAGTTCTTC.

This chain links TRBV29-1 with TRBJ1-3; possible D gene TRBD1, 6 bases. There are 16 residues in the CDR3. Germline assignment: CDR1 SQVTM and CDR2 ANQGSEA. Trimming shortened V by 0 bases and J by 0 bases, and 12 bases separated the two germline ends. This chain's CDR3 is CSVEDLQGFSGNTIYF. The CDR3, as DNA: TGCAGCGTTGAAGATCTTCAGGGGTTCTCTGGAAACACCATATATTTT.

This rearrangement joins TRBV28 to TRBJ2-7; TRBD1 aligns across 7 bases. With V trimmed by 4 bases and J by 5 bases, 11 bases remained unmatched. The CDR3 runs 15 residues. The V gene's germline CDR1 is MDHEN and CDR2 SYDVKM. CDR3 region: CASSSGPGDRHEQYF. The CDR3 nucleotides are TGTGCCAGCAGTTCCGGCCCCGGGGACAGACACGAGCAGTACTTC. Together with reference TRBV28 and TRBJ2-7, the CDR3 gives the full variable domain: DVKVTQSSRYLVKRTGEKVFLECVQDMDHENMFWYRQDPGLGLRLIYFSYDVKMKEKGDIPEGYSVSREKKERFSLILESASTNQTSMYLCASSSGPGDRHEQYFGPGTRLTVT.

This clonotype was recorded many times. Here the CDR3 reads CASSPGTSAHAQYF. The DNA of the CDR3 is TGTGCCAGCAGCCCCGGGACTAGTGCCCATGCGCAGTATTTT. The chain joins TRBV7-2 to TRBJ2-3, with 8 bases identical to TRBD2. Germline CDR1 reads SGHTA; CDR2 reads FQGNSA. This CDR3 is 14 amino acids long. The trim removed 5 bases at V and 10 bases at J, leaving 11 bases unmatched. Full variable domain (missing parts from reference TRBV7-2 and TRBJ2-3): GAGVSQSPSNKVTEKGKDVELRCDPISGHTALYWYRQSLGQGLEFLIYFQGNSAPDKSGLPSDRFSAERTGGSVSTLTIQRTQQEDSAVYLCASSPGTSAHAQYFGPGTRLTVL.